This T cell receptor (beta chain) was profiled in a study of T cells in Graves' hyperthyroidism and ophthalmopathy. Study results and caveats: The model's output predicted ophthalmopathy at a median of 6.5 months prior to onset. Among clonotypes expanded in thyroid above 0.001, most were also found in blood.

The CDR3 is 15 residues long. V trimming: 6 bases; J trimming: 4 bases; junction bases outside the gene matches: 7. This clonotype was seen at least ten times. Its antigen is unidentified. It was RNA transcripts that yielded the amplified TCR beta CDR3 regions. First-round RT-PCR with HTBI primers amplified the TCR CDR3 region. TCRdb ran MiXCR on the multiplex PCR reads and lists one entry per CDR3 protein. Of 400,000 to 450,000 distinct CDR3 sequences in the sample, about 15% were seen once. J is TRBJ2-1 and V is TRBV12-3 or TRBV12-4, with TRBD2 matching over 9 bases. The source of this sequence is a man between 18 and 35 years old with Graves' ophthalmopathy. The sample comprised blood. In DNA, the CDR3 is TGTGCCAGCAGCGCTGGTAGCGGGAGTTACAATGAGCAGTTCTTC. It translates to CASSAGSGSYNEQFF.